Listed below are T cell receptor beta chains from one sample, sequenced in a study of Ad26.COV2.S vaccination and SARS-CoV-2 variants. The assay was immunoSEQ multiplex PCR, and TCRdb's table has in-frame clones only and misses some. The data show around 400,000 clones, around 82% seen once. This specimen was peripheral blood, taken in a trial of Ad26.COV2.S vaccine versus placebo. These receptors were taken from a person aged 18-60 years who received the Ad26.COV2.S COVID-19 vaccine or a placebo. The CDR3 runs from the conserved cysteine through the conserved F or W. Each record gives: J gene, D gene, V gene, clone size, CDR3 protein, CDR3 DNA. The D gene is left open where the match is weak. Clone size is stated in some rows and not others, as once, few, many or a class when expanded.

J: TRBJ2-2
D: .
V: TRBV5-1
size: .
CDR3: CASNQNTGELFF
DNA: TGCGCCAGCAACCAGAACACCGGGGAGCTGTTTTTT

J: TRBJ1-1
D: .
V: TRBV2
size: few
CDR3: CASSVDGNTEAFF
DNA: TGTGCCAGCAGTGTGGACGGAAACACTGAAGCTTTCTTT

J: TRBJ1-2
D: .
V: TRBV27
size: .
CDR3: CASSPHGGTNYGYTF
DNA: TGTGCCAGCAGTCCTCACGGGGGAACTAACTATGGCTACACCTTC

J: TRBJ2-1
D: .
V: TRBV30
size: .
CDR3: CAWSPRNEQFF
DNA: TGTGCCTGGAGCCCCCGCAATGAGCAGTTCTTC

J: TRBJ2-3
D: TRBD2
V: TRBV30
size: .
CDR3: CACSGASTDTQYF
DNA: TGTGCCTGTAGCGGGGCTAGCACAGATACGCAGTATTTT

J: TRBJ2-1
D: .
V: TRBV5-1
size: .
CDR3: CASSSGYEQFF
DNA: TGCGCCAGCAGCTCAGGCTATGAGCAGTTCTTC

J: TRBJ1-2
D: .
V: TRBV5-6
size: few
CDR3: CASNPGGPDNPNYGYTF
DNA: TGTGCCAGCAACCCGGGGGGGCCAGATAATCCGAACTATGGCTACACCTTC

J: TRBJ2-5
D: TRBD2
V: TRBV6-5
size: .
CDR3: CATAGVMETQYF
DNA: TGTGCCACTGCGGGGGTGATGGAGACCCAGTACTTC

J: TRBJ2-7
D: .
V: TRBV6-5
size: .
CDR3: CASADSNLYEQYF
DNA: TGTGCCAGCGCCGATTCCAACCTCTACGAGCAGTACTTC

J: TRBJ1-1
D: .
V: TRBV5-3
size: .
CDR3: CARSSVGLRRFF
DNA: TGTGCCAGAAGCTCCGTGGGACTGCGGCGCTTCTTT

J: TRBJ1-5
D: .
V: TRBV29-1
size: .
CDR3: CSGGEGRDQPQHF
DNA: TGCAGTGGGGGGGAGGGTAGAGATCAGCCCCAGCATTTT

J: TRBJ2-5
D: .
V: TRBV6-2/TRBV6-3
size: .
CDR3: CASSPTGMTQYF
DNA: TGTGCCAGCAGTCCGACGGGTATGACCCAGTACTTC

J: TRBJ1-1
D: TRBD1
V: TRBV27
size: .
CDR3: CASNRDRSTMNTEAFF
DNA: TGTGCCAGCAACCGGGACAGGTCCACTATGAACACTGAAGCTTTCTTT

J: TRBJ1-3
D: .
V: TRBV2
size: .
CDR3: CATALTDGSGNTIYF
DNA: TGTGCCACCGCCTTAACGGACGGTTCTGGAAACACCATATATTTT

J: TRBJ1-1
D: TRBD1
V: TRBV10-2
size: .
CDR3: CAVEDRGLTEAFF
DNA: TGCGCCGTCGAGGACAGGGGGCTAACTGAAGCTTTCTTT

J: TRBJ1-6
D: .
V: TRBV2
size: few
CDR3: CASSKGDGQNSPLHF
DNA: TGTGCCAGCAGTAAAGGGGACGGACAAAATTCACCCCTCCACTTT

J: TRBJ2-3
D: TRBD2
V: TRBV4-2
size: .
CDR3: CASSQGPAGGSEDTQYF
DNA: TGTGCCAGCAGCCAAGGCCCAGCGGGGGGGAGCGAGGATACGCAGTATTTT

J: TRBJ2-7
D: TRBD1
V: TRBV6-6
size: .
CDR3: CASSYGGQGFIYEQYF
DNA: TGTGCCAGCAGTTACGGAGGACAGGGTTTTATCTACGAGCAGTACTTC

J: TRBJ2-7
D: .
V: TRBV12-5
size: .
CDR3: CASATNFRDIHEQYF
DNA: TGTGCTAGTGCCACGAACTTCCGGGACATCCACGAGCAGTACTTC

J: TRBJ2-1
D: TRBD2
V: TRBV24-1
size: .
CDR3: CATSERGSRSEQFF
DNA: TGTGCCACCAGTGAGCGCGGGAGCCGTAGTGAGCAGTTCTTC

J: TRBJ1-1
D: TRBD1
V: TRBV24-1
size: few
CDR3: CATTPGQGPTEAFF
DNA: TGTGCCACCACTCCGGGACAGGGGCCAACTGAAGCTTTCTTT

J: TRBJ2-7
D: .
V: TRBV27
size: .
CDR3: CASSLAQSYEQYF
DNA: TGTGCCAGCAGTTTGGCACAATCCTACGAGCAGTACTTC

J: TRBJ2-3
D: .
V: TRBV19
size: .
CDR3: CASSTRWAGGGTDTQYF
DNA: TGTGCCAGTAGTACCCGCTGGGCCGGTGGAGGGACAGATACGCAGTATTTT

J: TRBJ1-1
D: TRBD1
V: TRBV11-2
size: .
CDR3: CASSSYRGPGTEAFF
DNA: TGTGCCAGCAGCTCGTACAGGGGGCCAGGCACTGAAGCTTTCTTT

J: TRBJ1-2
D: TRBD1
V: TRBV19
size: .
CDR3: CASSIDRVGYTF
DNA: TGTGCCAGTAGTATTGACAGGGTCGGCTACACCTTC

J: TRBJ1-1
D: .
V: TRBV4-1
size: once
CDR3: CASSRGALANTEAFF
DNA: TGCGCCAGCAGCCGAGGGGCCTTGGCGAACACTGAAGCTTTCTTT

J: TRBJ2-4
D: .
V: TRBV7-2
size: .
CDR3: CASSPPGTYIQYF
DNA: TGTGCCAGCAGCCCCCCGGGGACCTACATTCAGTACTTC

J: TRBJ1-2
D: .
V: TRBV15
size: .
CDR3: CATSRGGVGYTF
DNA: TGTGCCACCAGCAGAGGAGGGGTTGGCTACACCTTC

J: TRBJ1-2
D: .
V: TRBV7-6
size: .
CDR3: CASSLGRAGHGYTF
DNA: TGTGCCAGCAGCTTAGGCAGGGCTGGACATGGCTACACCTTC

J: TRBJ1-1
D: .
V: TRBV19
size: once
CDR3: CASSISGGVNTEAFF
DNA: TGTGCCAGTAGTATCTCGGGGGGGGTGAACACTGAAGCTTTCTTT

J: TRBJ2-3
D: TRBD2
V: TRBV18
size: .
CDR3: CASSPWASGRPGLDDTQYF
DNA: TGTGCCAGCTCACCATGGGCTAGCGGGAGGCCAGGCTTAGACGATACGCAGTATTTT

J: TRBJ1-2
D: .
V: TRBV19
size: .
CDR3: CASSMRRDRGYGYTF
DNA: TGTGCCAGTAGTATGCGACGGGATCGTGGCTATGGCTACACCTTC

J: TRBJ1-5
D: .
V: TRBV5-1
size: .
CDR3: CASSSGGGNQPQHF
DNA: TGCGCCAGCAGCTCCGGGGGGGGAAATCAGCCCCAGCATTTT

J: TRBJ2-1
D: .
V: TRBV7-2
size: .
CDR3: CASSLIAVSYNEQFF
DNA: TGTGCCAGCAGCTTAATTGCGGTCTCCTACAATGAGCAGTTCTTC

J: TRBJ2-7
D: TRBD2
V: TRBV7-3
size: .
CDR3: CASSFSSGNEQYF
DNA: TGTGCCAGCAGCTTCTCTAGCGGGAACGAGCAGTACTTC

J: TRBJ2-7
D: TRBD2
V: TRBV5-6
size: .
CDR3: CASSESTSASPHF
DNA: TGTGCCAGCAGCGAATCCACTAGCGCCTCTCCGCACTTC

J: TRBJ2-7
D: .
V: TRBV6-5
size: .
CDR3: CASTMGGGRGEQYF
DNA: TGTGCCAGCACCATGGGGGGCGGGAGAGGCGAGCAGTACTTC

J: TRBJ2-3
D: .
V: TRBV19
size: .
CDR3: CASSLAVPDTQYF
DNA: TGTGCCAGTAGTTTAGCGGTCCCAGATACGCAGTATTTT

J: TRBJ2-3
D: .
V: TRBV5-5
size: .
CDR3: CASSSLVRSTDTQYF
DNA: TGTGCCAGCAGCTCCCTGGTGAGGAGCACAGATACGCAGTATTTT

J: TRBJ1-1
D: TRBD1
V: TRBV19
size: .
CDR3: CASSDRGRGVTEAFF
DNA: TGTGCCAGTAGTGACAGGGGGCGAGGGGTTACTGAAGCTTTCTTT

J: TRBJ1-5
D: .
V: TRBV6-5
size: .
CDR3: CASSYTGGQPQHF
DNA: TGTGCCAGCAGTTACACGGGGGGCCAGCCCCAGCATTTT

J: TRBJ2-7
D: .
V: TRBV4-2
size: .
CDR3: CASSQDGQGIYEQYF
DNA: TGTGCCAGCAGCCAAGATGGGCAGGGAATCTACGAGCAGTACTTC

J: TRBJ2-7
D: TRBD2
V: TRBV18
size: once
CDR3: CASSAGGENYEQYF
DNA: TGTGCCAGCTCCGCGGGGGGAGAAAATTACGAGCAGTACTTC

J: TRBJ2-3
D: .
V: TRBV6-1
size: once
CDR3: CASSGTGGPSQPDTQYF
DNA: TGTGCCAGCAGTGGCACCGGAGGCCCCAGCCAGCCAGATACGCAGTATTTT

J: TRBJ1-5
D: .
V: TRBV18
size: many
CDR3: CASSQARNQPQHF
DNA: TGTGCCAGCTCACAGGCGAGAAATCAGCCCCAGCATTTT

J: TRBJ1-4
D: TRBD1
V: TRBV14
size: .
CDR3: CASSQEGQGFEKLFF
DNA: TGTGCCAGCAGCCAAGAAGGACAGGGGTTCGAAAAACTGTTTTTT

J: TRBJ2-1
D: TRBD2
V: TRBV19
size: .
CDR3: CASSITSGVYNEQFF
DNA: TGTGCCAGTAGTATAACCAGCGGGGTTTACAATGAGCAGTTCTTC

J: TRBJ2-1
D: .
V: TRBV4-2
size: .
CDR3: CASSQVSNEQFF
DNA: TGTGCCAGCAGCCAAGTATCTAATGAGCAGTTCTTC

J: TRBJ2-3
D: .
V: TRBV6-2/TRBV6-3
size: .
CDR3: CASSLNAVTDTQYF
DNA: TGTGCCAGCAGTTTGAACGCAGTAACAGATACGCAGTATTTT

J: TRBJ2-1
D: .
V: TRBV3-1/TRBV3-2
size: .
CDR3: CASSQDSRRGKRYEQFF
DNA: TGTGCCAGCAGCCAAGATTCGCGGCGCGGGAAAAGATATGAGCAGTTCTTC

J: TRBJ2-1
D: .
V: TRBV27
size: .
CDR3: CASTAFTAVSYNEQFF
DNA: TGTGCCAGCACCGCCTTTACGGCAGTTTCCTACAATGAGCAGTTCTTC

J: TRBJ2-4
D: .
V: TRBV6-5
size: .
CDR3: CASSTKNIQYF
DNA: TGTGCCAGCAGTACAAAAAACATTCAGTACTTC

J: TRBJ1-2
D: .
V: TRBV7-9
size: once
CDR3: CASSGTGPGMGYGYTF
DNA: TGTGCCAGCAGCGGCACGGGGCCAGGGATGGGCTATGGCTACACCTTC